This T cell receptor beta chain appears in the sequencing data of a study of blood T cell repertoires in COVID-19. Study context: COVID-19 samples, acute and convalescent, were from the United States, Italy and Spain. Sources were T cells, B-cell-depleted T cells, or PBMCs; the material itself was cDNA or gDNA.

As processed by the authors: Nucleated cell counts were estimated from reference gene primer amplification. Profiled with immunoSEQ multiplex PCR; TCRdb holds only in-frame clones, not every one. V, J and clone size were drawn from that table, and D and trimming were deduced from the DNA. The table lists 60,000 to 80,000 clones, 88% of them singletons, with roughly 4% in the top ten. Germline CDR1 reads LGHNT; CDR2 reads FRNRAP. There are 16 residues in the CDR3. Trimming took off 5 bases at V and 1 base at J, with 15 bases between the two ends. This chain links TRBV12-5 with TRBJ1-5, with a weak D call TRBD1 (6 bases). Sequences were obtained from peripheral blood. The TCR sequence derives from a human donor in a cohort sampled during active COVID-19. The CDR3 reads CASGADRPPSNQPQHF. In nucleotides, the CDR3 is TGTGCTAGTGGTGCAGACAGGCCACCAAGCAATCAGCCCCAGCATTTT. Based on the CDR3 plus reference TRBV12-5 and TRBJ1-5, the full variable domain is DARVTQTPRHKVTEMGQEVTMRCQPILGHNTVFWYRQTMMQGLELLAYFRNRAPLDDSGMPKDRFSAEMPDATLATLKIQPSEPRDSAVYFCASGADRPPSNQPQHFGDGTRLSIL.